This T cell receptor (beta chain) was profiled in a study of patients and donors after allogeneic stem cell transplantation. With 4 bases clipped from V and 4 bases from J, the junction kept 12 bases outside the gene matches. This CDR3 is built from 17 residues. The germline V gene has CDR1 SGHRS and CDR2 YFSETQ. TCRdb passed the RT-PCR reads through MiXCR, listing each CDR3 protein once. The sample consists of about a million distinct CDR3 sequences, around 17% of them appearing once. This TCR derives from a human donor who was either an allogeneic HSCT recipient or a stem cell or donor lymphocyte infusion donor (not recorded which). It is not recorded whose cells these are; they may come from a transplant donor. The rearrangement joins TRBV5-1 to TRBJ2-7; TRBD2 matches 12 bases. Sequencing used blood, either unsorted or a sorted T cell fraction (not recorded which). The CDR3 coding sequence is TGCGCCAGCAGCCCGGGACTAGCGGGTGCCCAGGAATACGAGCAGTACTTC. Encoded protein: CASSPGLAGAQEYEQYF.